A single sample gave rise to the 23 T cell receptor beta chains below, sequenced in a study of blood T cell repertoires in COVID-19 (TCRdb year 2020). The protocol used for the library was the immunoSEQ multiplex PCR assay. As stored in TCRdb, this immuneACCESS dataset retains in-frame rearrangements with V and J assigned. A fraction of the clones does not appear; measured against another copy, unresolved V genes explain less than half of the discrepancy, and the remainder lacks a known reason. In all, the sample holds hundreds of thousands of clones, and over 75% of those were seen once. Clones ranked in the top ten supply around 7.8% of the sample. Material: peripheral blood. Every receptor here comes from a human donor in a cohort sampled during active COVID-19.

J is TRBJ2-1 and V is TRBV7-2, with a weak D call TRBD1 (6 bases). Trimming took off 1 base at V and 3 bases at J, with 7 bases between the two ends. The germline gives CDR1 SGHTA, CDR2 FQGNSA. The CDR3 totals 14 residues. The CDR3 sequence is CASSLVGGYNEQFF. For the CDR3, the DNA is TGTGCCAGCAGCTTAGTAGGGGGCTACAATGAGCAGTTCTTC. The full variable domain, with the rest looked up from reference TRBV7-2 and TRBJ2-1, is GAGVSQSPSNKVTEKGKDVELRCDPISGHTALYWYRQSLGQGLEFLIYFQGNSAPDKSGLPSDRFSAERTGGSVSTLTIQRTQQEDSAVYLCASSLVGGYNEQFFGPGTRLTVL.

This clone was detected only a few times. The chain has TRBV4-2 and TRBJ2-3, with D maybe TRBD1 (7 bases). Trimming removed 4 bases from V and 4 bases from J, with 18 bases in between. The length of the CDR3 is 16 residues. Germline CDR1 is LGHNA and CDR2 is YNFKEQ. Here the CDR3 DNA reads TGTGCCAGCAGCCCACGACAGGGAGGTGATGCAGATACGCAGTATTTT. Its protein product is CASSPRQGGDADTQYF.

The V and J genes are TRBV9 and TRBJ2-1; 7 nucleotides agree with TRBD1. Trimming at V came to 5 bases and at J to 7 bases, leaving 9 bases not matched to a gene. There are 14 residues in the CDR3. Germline V CDR1 and CDR2: SGDLS, YYNGEE. This CDR3 is CASRVTGVLNEQFF. The CDR3 DNA sequence: TGTGCCAGCAGAGTCACAGGGGTCCTGAATGAGCAGTTCTTC.

This clone has a single count. This chain's CDR3 is CASSPTRTRNSPLHF. Here the CDR3 DNA reads TGTGCCAGCAGCCCTACCCGAACCCGAAATTCACCCCTCCACTTT. V and J are TRBV7-2 and TRBJ1-6; no reliable D call. Germline V lookup: CDR1 SGHTA, CDR2 FQGNSA. This CDR3 has 15 amino acids. V was shortened by 5 bases and J by 7 bases, with 15 bases between the two germline ends.

The chain recombines TRBV5-1 with TRBJ1-4; 7 nucleotides match TRBD1. The ends lost 4 bases at V and 8 bases at J; junction bases unmatched: 11. CDR3 length: 15 residues. Germline CDR1 SGHRS, CDR2 YFSETQ. The chain's CDR3 is CASSLTGSGWEKLFF. DNA of the CDR3: TGCGCCAGCAGCCTGACAGGGTCGGGTTGGGAAAAACTGTTTTTT.

The chain recombines TRBV7-9 with TRBJ2-1; 10 nucleotides agree with TRBD1. Trimming took 6 bases from V and 10 from J; bases not matched to a gene: 12. The V gene's germline CDR1 is SEHNR and CDR2 FQNEAQ (reference sequence). CDR3 length equals 15 residues. DNA of the CDR3: TGTGCCAGCAGGCCCGGGACAGGGGATAGATGGGAGCAGTTCTTC. It yields the protein CASRPGTGDRWEQFF.

This rearrangement joins TRBV21-1 to TRBJ2-1; TRBD2 is taken as the D call from the table, unchecked against the DNA. TRBV21-1 is tagged as a pseudogene. The CDR3 spans 19 residues. The CDR3 spells CASSNPRAGGTSSYNEQFF. DNA of the CDR3: TGTGCCAGCAGCAACCCCCGAGCGGGAGGGACCAGCTCCTACAATGAGCAGTTCTTC.

DNA for the CDR3: TGTGCCATCAGTGAGCCTTACCCCGACAGGGTGAATGGCTACACCTTC. It yields the protein CAISEPYPDRVNGYTF. The V and J genes are TRBV10-3 and TRBJ1-2; 7 bases align to TRBD1. J lost 6 bases, V lost 2 bases, and 12 bases had no gene match. The CDR3 is 16 residues long. In germline, CDR1 is ENHRY, CDR2 SYGVKD.

The chain uses TRBV11-2 and TRBJ2-5; D gene unclear. The V gene's germline CDR1 is SGHAT and CDR2 FQNNGV. The CDR3 contains 13 residues. The V end was cut by 5 bases, the J end by 0 bases, with 7 bases between. CDR3 nucleotide sequence: TGTGCCAGCAGCCCCCCGTACCAAGAGACCCAGTACTTC. This sequence encodes CASSPPYQETQYF. Full variable domain (rest looked up from reference TRBV11-2 and TRBJ2-5): EAGVAQSPRYKIIEKRQSVAFWCNPISGHATLYWYQQILGQGPKLLIQFQNNGVVDDSQLPKDRFSAERLKGVDSTLKIQPAKLEDSAVYLCASSPPYQETQYFGPGTRLLVL.

The chain combines TRBV28 with TRBJ1-2; 7 bases line up with TRBD1. Germline V gene data show CDR1 as MDHEN and CDR2 as SYDVKM. The trim removed 3 bases at V and 6 bases at J, leaving 4 bases unmatched. The CDR3 is made up of 13 amino acids. CDR3 DNA: TGTGCCAGCAGTTTCGACAGGGTAGATGGCTACACCTTC. Its protein product is CASSFDRVDGYTF.

In its sample, this clone was seen a few times. The chain joins TRBV9 to TRBJ1-2; TRBD1 matches 8 bases. In germline, CDR1 is SGDLS, CDR2 YYNGEE. The ends lost 3 bases at V and 2 bases at J; junction bases unmatched: 0. The CDR3 consists of 13 residues. The CDR3 loop is CASSGDRNYGYTF. The CDR3 region has the DNA TGTGCCAGCAGCGGGGACAGGAACTATGGCTACACCTTC. Combining the CDR3 with reference TRBV9 and TRBJ1-2 gives the whole variable domain DSGVTQTPKHLITATGQRVTLRCSPRSGDLSVYWYQQSLDQGLQFLIQYYNGEERAKGNILERFSAQQFPDLHSELNLSSLELGDSALYFCASSGDRNYGYTFGSGTRLTVV.

This chain uses TRBV9 with TRBJ1-6, with 7 bases aligning to TRBD1. Trimming took 4 bases from V and 4 from J; bases not matched to a gene: 5. Germline values: CDR1 SGDLS, CDR2 YYNGEE. CDR3 length equals 15 residues. The CDR3 nucleotides read TGTGCCAGCAGCCAACAGGGGTTTTATAATTCACCCCTCCACTTT. This translates into CASSQQGFYNSPLHF. The complete variable domain, with remaining parts taken from reference TRBV9 and TRBJ1-6, reads DSGVTQTPKHLITATGQRVTLRCSPRSGDLSVYWYQQSLDQGLQFLIQYYNGEERAKGNILERFSAQQFPDLHSELNLSSLELGDSALYFCASSQQGFYNSPLHFGNGTRLTVT.

For the CDR3, the DNA is TGCGCCAGCAGCTCTGCGGCGGGGCTGAACGAGCAGTACTTC. Its protein is CASSSAAGLNEQYF. The V and J genes are TRBV5-1 and TRBJ2-7, with a possible D match to TRBD2 (6 bases). Trimming cost V 3 bases and J 5 bases, with 15 bases left between them. The CDR3 loop spans 14 amino acids. Germline V lookup: CDR1 SGHRS, CDR2 YFSETQ.

DNA of the CDR3: TGTGCCAGCAGCTGGGGACTAGCGGGTGGAGGGGTGGACGAGCAGTACTTC. Protein: CASSWGLAGGGVDEQYF. The chain combines TRBV7-8 with TRBJ2-7; 12 positions agree with TRBD2. The CDR3 runs 17 residues. Germline CDR1 reads SGHVS; CDR2 reads FQNEAQ. Trimming removed 4 bases from V and 5 bases from J; junction bases left unmatched: 12.

Note on this clone: Other DNA sequences from this sample encode an identical CDR3 as well. The chain links TRBV5-1 to TRBJ1-1; no clear D gene. V was pared by 2 bases and J by 0 bases, with 5 bases between. The CDR3 covers 13 residues. Germline V CDR1 and CDR2: SGHRS, YFSETQ. The DNA for the CDR3 is TGCGCCAGCAGCTTAGACATGAACACTGAAGCTTTCTTT. Translation: CASSLDMNTEAFF.

V gene TRBV27 combines with J gene TRBJ2-7; 10 nucleotides match TRBD1. V gave up 6 bases and J gave up 3 bases; unmatched junction bases: 8. Per the germline V gene, CDR1 is MNHEY and CDR2 is SMNVEV (reference sequence). This CDR3 is 15 amino acids long. Here the CDR3 DNA reads TGTGCCAGCAGCCAATGGACAGGGGGAGTCTACGAGCAGTACTTC. Protein: CASSQWTGGVYEQYF.

The chain has TRBV6-2 or TRBV6-3 and TRBJ2-2; 12 positions match TRBD2. Germline CDR1 and CDR2: MNHEY and SVGEGT. The CDR3 consists of 17 residues. The V segment lost 4 bases and the J segment 2 bases; nucleotides outside the gene matches: 5. This CDR3 reads CASSLRLAGANTGELFF. The DNA of the CDR3 is TGTGCCAGCAGTTTACGACTAGCGGGGGCTAACACCGGGGAGCTGTTTTTT.

The chain combines TRBV6-5 with TRBJ2-1, with 8 bases fitting TRBD1. Germline assignment: CDR1 MNHEY and CDR2 SVGAGI. This CDR3 contains 13 residues. V dropped 8 bases and J dropped 7; count of bases not matched to a gene: 7. The CDR3 protein is CASGGQGRNEQFF. In DNA, the CDR3 is TGTGCCAGCGGAGGACAGGGACGAAATGAGCAGTTCTTC.

J is TRBJ1-6 and V is TRBV6-1, with 7 nucleotides matching TRBD1. Per the germline V gene, CDR1 is MNHNS and CDR2 is SASEGT. Trimming at V came to 1 base and at J to 8 bases, leaving 5 bases not matched to a gene. The CDR3 contains 15 residues. The CDR3 region has the DNA TGTGCCAGCAGTGAAGAGGGGGCGCGATATTCACCCCTCCACTTT. This encodes CASSEEGARYSPLHF.

The rearrangement links TRBV6-4 to TRBJ2-3; D remains unclear. The CDR3 has 14 residues. CDR1 is MRHNA, CDR2 SNTAGT, per germline. V was trimmed by 4 bases and J by 3 bases, leaving 11 bases between them. The CDR3 loop is CASSVELGTDTQYF. The DNA of the CDR3 is TGTGCCAGCAGTGTCGAACTCGGGACAGATACGCAGTATTTT.

This chain joins TRBV19 and TRBJ1-3; no firm D call. Germline values: CDR1 LNHDA, CDR2 SQIVND (reference sequence). This CDR3 is built from 16 residues. Trimming took off 2 bases at V and 0 bases at J, with 11 bases between the two ends. CDR3 residues: CASSIHPGRSGNTIYF. DNA of the CDR3: TGTGCCAGTAGTATACATCCAGGCCGCTCTGGAAACACCATATATTTT.

This chain's CDR3 is CASSSLGAGDSYEQYF. CDR3 nucleotide sequence: TGTGCCAGCAGTTCCCTGGGGGCGGGAGATTCCTACGAGCAGTACTTC. The genes are TRBV27 and TRBJ2-7; perhaps TRBD2 as D (7 bases). Trimming cost V 4 bases and J 1 base, with 17 bases left between them. Germline lookup yields CDR1 MNHEY and CDR2 SMNVEV (reference sequence). The CDR3 is 16 residues long.

This clone has only a few counts. This chain links TRBV4-3 with TRBJ1-1; D call uncertain. The CDR3 length is 13 residues. Trimming pared 1 base from V and 7 bases from J, leaving 10 bases between. Germline CDR1 reads LGHNA; CDR2 reads YSLEER. The CDR3 reads CASSQGGRSEAFF. The DNA of the CDR3 is TGCGCCAGCAGCCAAGGCGGGCGTAGTGAAGCTTTCTTT.